These 7 T cell receptor beta chains originate from one sample sequenced in a study of blood T cell repertoires in COVID-19. The assay was immunoSEQ multiplex PCR, and TCRdb's table has in-frame clones only and misses some. The sample carries 52,000 or so clones, 70% to 85% recorded once. The sequenced sample was peripheral blood. The receptors were sampled from a human donor in a cohort sampled during active COVID-19.

Only one count was recorded for this clone. The chain employs TRBV11-2 and TRBJ2-7, with 11 nucleotides matching TRBD1. Germline V lookup: CDR1 SGHAT, CDR2 FQNNGV. After removal of 2 bases from V and 5 bases from J, the junction contained 5 bases not matched to a gene. The CDR3 has 15 amino acids. CDR3 sequence (DNA): TGTGCCAGCAGCTTAACAAGGGGACAGGGGGACGAGCAGTACTTC. It is translated as CASSLTRGQGDEQYF.

V usage is TRBV5-1 and J usage is TRBJ1-5; D uncertain. The germline CDR1 and CDR2 sequences are SGHRS and YFSETQ. Trimming shortened V by 0 bases and J by 6 bases, and 13 bases separated the two germline ends. The CDR3 is 15 residues long. The CDR3 DNA follows: TGCGCCAGCAGCTTGGTTCCGGGCGGAGGTCAGCCCCAGCATTTT. It encodes CASSLVPGGGQPQHF.

This CDR3 reads CASSIEAAQGSGANVLTF. CDR3 nucleotide sequence: TGTGCCAGTAGTATAGAGGCCGCTCAGGGCTCTGGGGCCAACGTCCTGACTTTC. This chain uses TRBV19 with TRBJ2-6; tentative D call: TRBD1 (5 bases). Looked up from germline, CDR1 is LNHDA and CDR2 is SQIVND (reference sequence). The CDR3 runs to 18 residues. Trimming pared 0 bases from V and 0 bases from J, leaving 12 bases between.

V and J are TRBV5-1 and TRBJ2-5, with 16 bases fitting TRBD2. The CDR3 contains 16 residues. Germline V gene data show CDR1 as SGHRS and CDR2 as YFSETQ. J gave up 5 bases and V 4 bases, and 5 bases lay outside the gene matches. The CDR3 reads CASSPGTSGRVETQYF. The CDR3 nucleotides read TGCGCCAGCAGCCCCGGGACTAGCGGGAGGGTGGAGACCCAGTACTTC.

The rearrangement links TRBV6-5 to TRBJ2-5; maybe TRBD2 (7 bases). Looked up from germline, CDR1 is MNHEY and CDR2 is SVGAGI. Between the trimmed V and J ends, which lost 5 bases and 5 bases, there was a span of 18 bases. The CDR3 contains 15 residues. CDR3 bases: TGTGCCAGCAGTCTATACTGGGGGGGGCGGGAGACCCAGTACTTC. Translation gives CASSLYWGGRETQYF.

The J gene is TRBJ2-3, the V gene TRBV18, with unresolved D. CDR1 KGHSH and CDR2 LQKENI come from the germline V gene. This CDR3 is built from 15 residues. The V and J ends lost 0 bases and 0 bases respectively, with 7 bases between them. This chain's CDR3 is CASSPPSSSTDTQYF. The CDR3 DNA is TGTGCCAGCTCACCACCGTCCAGTAGCACAGATACGCAGTATTTT. Full variable domain (remainder filled in from reference TRBV18 and TRBJ2-3): NAGVMQNPRHLVRRRGQEARLRCSPMKGHSHVYWYRQLPEEGLKFMVYLQKENIIDESGMPKERFSAEFPKEGPSILRIQQVVRGDSAAYFCASSPPSSSTDTQYFGPGTRLTVL.

The rearrangement uses TRBV6-2 or TRBV6-3 and TRBJ2-2; TRBD1 is a possible D gene (6 bases). V lost 6 bases to trimming and J lost 6 bases, with 11 bases between them. The length of the CDR3 is 13 residues. The germline gives CDR1 MNHEY, CDR2 SVGEGT. The DNA for the CDR3 is TGTGCCAGCAGCAGACAGGCCCCCGGGGAGCTGTTTTTT. Its translation: CASSRQAPGELFF.